The 10 T cell receptor beta chains listed next were all sequenced from one sample in a study of blood T cells in healthy people across ages. A second PCR, run for about 6 to 12 cycles, used a sample-barcoded 5' primer plus a J-beta primer mix. TCRdb used MiXCR to reprocess the 5' RACE reads, holding one entry per CDR3 protein. The sample consists of around 1,100,000 distinct CDR3 sequences, less than 45% of them appearing once. The sequenced sample consisted of blood. The receptor source for this set is a man between 18 and 29 years old in good health.

The genes are TRBV27 and TRBJ1-6; possibly TRBD1 for D (5 bases). The CDR3 covers 13 residues. Trimming took 3 bases from V and 10 from J, leaving 10 bases between them. The germline V gene encodes CDR1 MNHEY and CDR2 SMNVEV (reference sequence). The CDR3 coding sequence is TGTGCCAGCAGTTTGTTGGGGGGGTCACCCCTCCACTTT. This encodes CASSLLGGSPLHF.

This clonotype was picked up a small number of times. The chain is built from TRBV6-2 or TRBV6-3 and TRBJ2-1, with D perhaps matching TRBD1 (6 bases). The V end was cut by 5 bases, the J end by 12 bases, with 17 bases between. Germline-derived CDR1 and CDR2 are MNHEY and SVGEGT. CDR3 length equals 13 residues. Here the CDR3 reads CASSRGQGQGQFF. CDR3 DNA sequence: TGTGCCAGCAGTCGGGGTCAGGGGCAAGGGCAGTTCTTC.

This chain links TRBV7-9 with TRBJ1-2, with D uncertain. V gave up 5 bases and J gave up 6 bases, with 19 bases separating them. The CDR3 runs to 15 residues. The V gene's germline CDR1 is SEHNR and CDR2 FQNEAQ (reference sequence). CDR3 region: CASSPTPGRRDGYTF. As DNA, the CDR3 is TGTGCCAGCAGCCCAACCCCGGGAAGAAGGGATGGCTACACCTTC.

The table lists this clonotype with many counts. This chain joins TRBV6-5 and TRBJ2-3, with 9 bases fitting TRBD1. V lost 4 bases and J lost 2; bases outside the gene matches: 4. CDR1 MNHEY and CDR2 SVGAGI come from the germline V gene. The CDR3 is made up of 15 amino acids. CDR3 protein: CASSLGTGTTDTQYF. The CDR3 region has the DNA TGTGCCAGCAGTTTAGGGACAGGGACCACAGATACGCAGTATTTT.

The chain combines TRBV5-1 with TRBJ2-1, with D unclear. Germline V gene lookup returns CDR1 SGHRS and CDR2 YFSETQ. The V and J ends lost 0 bases and 1 base respectively, with 11 bases between them. The CDR3 contains 16 residues. The CDR3 DNA reads as TGCGCCAGCAGCTTGGAAGTAGGTTTTTCCTACAATGAGCAGTTCTTC. Its translation is CASSLEVGFSYNEQFF.

This clonotype was picked up many times. The V gene is TRBV6-6, the J gene TRBJ2-3; the D gene is possibly TRBD1 (6 bases). Germline CDR1 reads MNHNY; CDR2 reads SVGAGI (reference sequence). The V and J ends lost 5 bases and 6 bases respectively, with 12 bases between them. CDR3 length: 13 residues. The CDR3 protein is CASSGQPRDTQYF. CDR3 in DNA: TGTGCCAGCAGTGGACAGCCTCGGGATACGCAGTATTTT.

This clonotype appeared a few times. V usage is TRBV20-1 and J usage is TRBJ2-7; 9 bases are a match to TRBD1. The CDR3 loop spans 14 amino acids. Germline V gives CDR1 DFQATT, CDR2 SNEGSKA (reference sequence). V was clipped by 3 bases and J by 4 bases; unmatched bases: 7. CDR3 sequence reads: CSASWDRVKYEQYF. Here the CDR3 DNA reads TGCAGTGCTAGCTGGGACAGGGTTAAGTACGAGCAGTACTTC.

The table lists this clonotype with a few counts. The V and J genes are TRBV12-3 or TRBV12-4 and TRBJ2-7; TRBD1 agrees at 7 bases. Germline trimming cut 7 bases from V and 3 bases from J; bases unmatched to any gene: 12. The CDR3 covers 15 residues. CDR3: CASTLDRVGVYEQYF. The CDR3 DNA is TGTGCCAGCACCCTCGACAGGGTTGGGGTCTACGAGCAGTACTTC.

This clonotype was picked up many times. Just one base apart from a much larger clone, this may be a read error. V is TRBV4-3 and J is TRBJ2-1; D is unclear. V lost 0 bases and J lost 0, with 15 bases in between. The germline CDR1 and CDR2 sequences are LGHNA and YSLEER. The CDR3 covers 18 residues. The CDR3 sequence is CASSQDPLMGSSYNEQFF. CDR3 DNA sequence: TGCGCCAGCAGCCAAGACCCGCTAATGGGTAGCTCCTACAATGAGCAGTTCTTC.

This clonotype was seen a handful of times. V usage is TRBV6-6 and J usage is TRBJ2-7; 8 bases map to TRBD1. The CDR3 has 13 amino acids. V trimming: 7 bases; J trimming: 2 bases; junction bases outside the gene matches: 4. Germline values: CDR1 MNHNY, CDR2 SVGAGI (reference sequence). The CDR3 region is CASTRGQAYEQYF. The DNA of the CDR3 is TGTGCCAGCACGCGGGGACAGGCCTACGAGCAGTACTTC.